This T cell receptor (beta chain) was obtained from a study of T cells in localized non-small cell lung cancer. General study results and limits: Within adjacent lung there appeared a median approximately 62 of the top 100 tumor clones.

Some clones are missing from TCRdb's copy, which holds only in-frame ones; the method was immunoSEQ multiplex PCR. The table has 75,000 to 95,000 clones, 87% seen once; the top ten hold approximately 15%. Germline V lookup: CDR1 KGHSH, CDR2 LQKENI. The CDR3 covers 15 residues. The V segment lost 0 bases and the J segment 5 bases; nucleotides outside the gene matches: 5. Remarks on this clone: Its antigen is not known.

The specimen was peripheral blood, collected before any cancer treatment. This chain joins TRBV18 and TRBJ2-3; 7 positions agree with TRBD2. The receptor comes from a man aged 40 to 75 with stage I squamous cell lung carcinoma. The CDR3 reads CASSPPTSAKDTQYF. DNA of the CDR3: TGTGCCAGCTCACCACCTACTAGCGCTAAAGATACGCAGTATTTT.